This is a list of T cell receptor beta chains from one sample in a study of CXCR3-negative and CXCR3-positive naive CD8 T cells. TCRdb reanalyzed the 5' RACE reads, giving one entry per CDR3 protein sequence and no DNA. The sample table sets out approximately 90,000 distinct CDR3 sequences. Sequencing was carried out using naive CXCR3+ CD8+ T cells from blood. These receptors came from a human donor in good health. Some clones in this sample may be carry-over from other donors' samples. Each CDR3 is given with its conserved first and last residue.

j_call: TRBJ2-7
v_call: TRBV27
cdr3_aa: CASGDREYEQYF

j_call: TRBJ2-1
v_call: TRBV24-1
cdr3_aa: CATSDILGGGHNEQFF

j_call: TRBJ2-1
v_call: TRBV4-1
cdr3_aa: CASSHPGNEQFF

j_call: TRBJ2-1
v_call: TRBV28
cdr3_aa: CASSPQGQVYYNEQFF

j_call: TRBJ2-7
v_call: TRBV29-1
cdr3_aa: CSVRTGTYEQYF

j_call: TRBJ2-3
v_call: TRBV20-1
cdr3_aa: CSARAEGRDTQYF

j_call: TRBJ2-3
v_call: TRBV6-5
cdr3_aa: CASSQRGPSDTQYF

j_call: TRBJ2-1
v_call: TRBV27
cdr3_aa: CASSSAQRDSYNEQFF

j_call: TRBJ2-1
v_call: TRBV9
cdr3_aa: CASSVGRLAGENEQFF

j_call: TRBJ1-1
v_call: TRBV10-3
cdr3_aa: CAISVENTEAFF

j_call: TRBJ2-4
v_call: TRBV11-2
cdr3_aa: CASTMKPGLAGGLAKNIQYF

j_call: TRBJ2-7
v_call: TRBV15
cdr3_aa: CATSRAAGLAGGYEQYF

j_call: TRBJ2-7
v_call: TRBV7-9
cdr3_aa: CASSLHGSSAEQYF

j_call: TRBJ2-3
v_call: TRBV12-3/TRBV12-4
cdr3_aa: CASRGTGTKHSAQYF

j_call: TRBJ2-7
v_call: TRBV7-8
cdr3_aa: CASRRGLLRARDSYEQYF

j_call: TRBJ2-7
v_call: TRBV7-9
cdr3_aa: CANAPVSSPYEQYF